Below are 29 T cell receptor beta chains sequenced from a single sample in a study of T-cell reconstitution after alpha-beta-depleted transplantation in children. The authors prepared the TCRbeta library with unique molecular identifiers. TCRdb re-called the PCR reads with MiXCR, one entry per CDR3 protein. The table lists around 15,000 distinct CDR3 sequences, around 7.7% of them singletons. The sequences come from PBMCs, mostly from graft donor cells, collected 60 days after TCRalphabeta/CD19-depleted stem cell transplant. These TCRs come from a boy under two years old who had a stem cell transplant for Wiskott-Aldrich syndrome, so the T cells may come from the graft donor.

This clonotype came up many times. The chain recombines TRBV20-1 with TRBJ2-1, with D maybe TRBD2 (5 bases). CDR3 length: 19 amino acids. V was trimmed by 0 bases and J by 9 bases, leaving 30 bases between them. Germline CDR1 DFQATT, CDR2 SNEGSKA (reference sequence). CDR3 bases: TGCAGTGCTAGAGATTGGAGAGGAGGAGGTTCGTTCCGGGAATTTGAGCAGTTCTTC. It codes for CSARDWRGGGSFREFEQFF.

This clonotype was picked up many times. J is TRBJ1-2 and V is TRBV20-1, with 8 bases that match TRBD1. The CDR3 is made up of 14 amino acids. With V trimmed by 3 bases and J by 2 bases, 5 bases remained unmatched. Germline assignment: CDR1 DFQATT and CDR2 SNEGSKA (reference sequence). This CDR3 reads CSARRTGRNYGYTF. The CDR3 DNA sequence: TGCAGTGCTAGGCGGACAGGGCGGAACTATGGCTACACCTTC.

This clonotype has ten or more counts. This chain uses TRBV20-1 with TRBJ1-4, with TRBD1 matching over 7 bases. V shed 3 bases and J 7 bases; nucleotides not matched to a gene: 2. Per germline, CDR1 DFQATT and CDR2 SNEGSKA (reference sequence). CDR3 length: 12 residues. For the CDR3, the DNA is TGCAGTGCTAGGTCAGGGGGTGAAAAACTGTTTTTT. Amino acids: CSARSGGEKLFF.

In this sample, this clonotype turned up many times. This chain joins TRBV3-1 and TRBJ1-3; D uncertain. The CDR3 contains 12 residues. The V gene's germline CDR1 is LGHDT and CDR2 YNNKEL (reference sequence). The V end was cut by 4 bases, the J end by 1 base, with 2 bases between. CDR3 coding DNA: TGTGCCAGCAGCCCTTCTGGAAACACCATATATTTT. Protein product: CASSPSGNTIYF.

This clonotype has at least ten counts. This sequence joins TRBV9 and TRBJ2-7; 8 positions agree with TRBD1. J lost 8 bases, V lost 0 bases, and 16 bases had no gene match. Germline-derived CDR1 and CDR2 are SGDLS and YYNGEE. The CDR3 is 17 amino acids. This chain's CDR3 is CASSVGSEGQVISKQYF. The CDR3 bases are TGTGCCAGCAGCGTAGGGTCGGAGGGACAGGTGATTTCGAAGCAGTACTTC. Together with reference TRBV9 and TRBJ2-7, the CDR3 gives the full variable domain: DSGVTQTPKHLITATGQRVTLRCSPRSGDLSVYWYQQSLDQGLQFLIQYYNGEERAKGNILERFSAQQFPDLHSELNLSSLELGDSALYFCASSVGSEGQVISKQYFGPGTRLTVT.

In this sample, this clonotype turned up many times. The chain links TRBV7-9 to TRBJ2-5; D gene uncertain. This CDR3 is 11 amino acids long. The germline CDR1 and CDR2 sequences are SEHNR and FQNEAQ (reference sequence). Trimming removed 7 bases at V and 7 bases at J, with 10 bases between. The CDR3 here is CASTPARTQYF. CDR3 in DNA: TGTGCCAGCACCCCCGCCCGGACCCAGTACTTC.

The chain joins TRBV18 to TRBJ2-4; D is uncertain. The ends were cut back, 2 bases at V and 6 bases at J, with 8 bases in the middle. CDR1 and CDR2 (germline): KGHSH, LQKENI. CDR3 length: 13 amino acids. CDR3 bases: TGTGCCAGCTCACCAACCTGGACAAACATTCAGTACTTC. Translated: CASSPTWTNIQYF. The entire variable domain, with the rest obtained from reference TRBV18 and TRBJ2-4, is as follows: NAGVMQNPRHLVRRRGQEARLRCSPMKGHSHVYWYRQLPEEGLKFMVYLQKENIIDESGMPKERFSAEFPKEGPSILRIQQVVRGDSAAYFCASSPTWTNIQYFGAGTRLSVL.

In the case of this clonotype: A much larger clonotype is one base distant, so this may be a read error. This chain connects TRBV6-5 to TRBJ1-1; D is unclear. V was pared by 11 bases and J by 8 bases, with 15 bases between. The length of the CDR3 is 11 residues. The V gene's germline CDR1 is MNHEY and CDR2 SVGAGI. The CDR3 sequence: CAGTRGSEAFF. CDR3 in DNA: TGTGCCGGCACCAGAGGGTCAGAAGCTTTCTTT.

This clonotype was seen repeatedly, ten times or more. The chain couples TRBV7-9 to TRBJ1-5, with a tentative D call TRBD1 (5 bases). CDR1 is SEHNR and CDR2 is FQNEAQ in the germline V gene (reference sequence). This CDR3 region has 15 residues. The V end lost 6 bases, the J end lost 5 bases, and 17 bases lay between the germline ends. CDR3: CASRPSGGVDQPQHF. CDR3 DNA: TGTGCCAGCAGACCCTCCGGGGGGGTCGATCAGCCCCAGCATTTT.

This clonotype is deemed large. The V gene is TRBV20-1, the J gene TRBJ2-7; D call uncertain. The germline V gene has CDR1 DFQATT and CDR2 SNEGSKA (reference sequence). With 0 bases removed from V and 2 bases from J, the gap between germline ends came to 11 bases. This CDR3 is 14 amino acids long. CDR3 residues: CSARDRQNPYEQYF. As DNA, the CDR3 is TGCAGTGCTAGAGATCGGCAGAATCCCTACGAGCAGTACTTC.

This clonotype was counted only a few times. V usage is TRBV3-1 and J usage is TRBJ2-1; D perhaps matches TRBD1 (6 bases). The CDR3 covers 15 residues. Germline assignment: CDR1 LGHDT and CDR2 YNNKEL (reference sequence). The V end was cut by 3 bases, the J end by 8 bases, with 17 bases between. The CDR3 bases are TGTGCCAGCAGCCAGAGGGGGTCCGCAGACGATGAGCAGTTCTTC. Translating it yields CASSQRGSADDEQFF.

This clonotype was picked up many times. The chain employs TRBV10-3 and TRBJ1-2, with TRBD1 matching 7 bases. The CDR3 totals 14 residues. CDR1 and CDR2 (germline): ENHRY, SYGVKD. The ends lost 4 bases at V and 4 bases at J; junction bases unmatched: 6. This CDR3 is CAISGTGAFYGYTF. CDR3 DNA: TGTGCCATCAGTGGGACAGGCGCTTTCTATGGCTACACCTTC.

This clonotype was recorded at least ten times. The V gene is TRBV3-1, the J gene TRBJ2-7; 7 nucleotides align to TRBD1. The CDR3 has 15 amino acids. Germline V gives CDR1 LGHDT, CDR2 YNNKEL (reference sequence). The junction had 10 bases not matched to a gene; V was cut back by 2 bases and J by 6 bases. CDR3 residues: CASSQSQGFLSEQYF. CDR3 in DNA: TGTGCCAGCAGCCAATCACAGGGGTTTCTGTCCGAGCAGTACTTC.

This clonotype has just a few counts. CDR3 sequence: CASSSERTGGPWYGYTF. CDR3 nucleotides: TGTGCCAGCAGCTCGGAGCGAACAGGGGGCCCGTGGTATGGCTACACCTTC. The chain combines TRBV5-6 with TRBJ1-2, with 9 bases that match TRBD1. This CDR3 is built from 17 residues. J gave up 5 bases and V 3 bases, and 14 bases lay outside the gene matches. Germline V CDR1 and CDR2: SGHDT, YYEEEE.

The chain employs TRBV6-2 or TRBV6-3 and TRBJ2-7; the D gene is possibly TRBD2 (5 bases). V was cut by 6 bases and J by 4 bases, with 22 bases left in between. Germline-derived CDR1 and CDR2 are MNHEY and SVGEGT. This CDR3 has 16 amino acids. CDR3 sequence reads: CASSPRPGNYFYEQYF. Here the CDR3 DNA reads TGTGCCAGCAGCCCAAGGCCCGGGAACTACTTTTACGAGCAGTACTTC.

This clonotype came up a few times. The chain combines TRBV20-1 with TRBJ2-5; D remains ambiguous. The V gene lost 3 bases and the J gene lost 5 bases, with 16 bases spanning the gap. Germline V gene sequence: CDR1 DFQATT, CDR2 SNEGSKA (reference sequence). The CDR3 is 14 residues long. In DNA form, the CDR3 reads TGCAGTGCTAGGGCGGACCGAGAGAGGGAGACCCAGTACTTC. This translates into CSARADRERETQYF.

This clonotype was recorded many times. This chain connects TRBV7-9 to TRBJ1-2; D uncertain. The CDR3 length is 14 residues. CDR1 is SEHNR and CDR2 is FQNEAQ in the germline V gene (reference sequence). Trimming left V 0 bases short and J 4 bases short, with 9 bases between. The CDR3 DNA reads TGTGCCAGCAGCTTAGCAGGGCAGACCTATGGCTACACCTTC. Encoded protein: CASSLAGQTYGYTF.

This clonotype is medium-sized within its sample. The chain uses TRBV7-9 and TRBJ2-2, with TRBD1 matching over 7 bases. This CDR3 region has 18 residues. V gave up 4 bases and J gave up 9 bases; unmatched junction bases: 20. Germline V lookup: CDR1 SEHNR, CDR2 FQNEAQ (reference sequence). The CDR3 sequence: CASSSTARTGTSRRELFF. Written as DNA, the CDR3 is TGTGCCAGCAGCTCGACCGCGCGGACAGGAACTTCCCGACGGGAGCTGTTTTTT.

The chain joins TRBV15 to TRBJ2-2; D uncertain. Trimming left V 4 bases short and J 3 bases short, with 3 bases between. The CDR3 sequence is 12 residues long. CDR1 is LNHNV, CDR2 YYDKDF, per germline (reference sequence). DNA of the CDR3: TGTGCCACCAGCACATACACCGGGGAGCTGTTTTTT. Its translation is CATSTYTGELFF.

This clonotype was detected only a few times. The rearrangement joins TRBV6-1 to TRBJ2-7; 9 positions match TRBD2. Losses at the gene ends were 6 bases for V and 5 bases for J; bases not matched to a gene: 14. The germline gives CDR1 MNHNS, CDR2 SASEGT. The CDR3 contains 16 residues. In nucleotides, the CDR3 is TGTGCCAGCAGACCCCAAGGGGGCGGGAGGGCTGACGAGCAGTACTTC. It codes for CASRPQGGGRADEQYF.

This rearrangement joins TRBV6-1 to TRBJ2-3; D is uncertain. This CDR3 region has 13 residues. CDR1 is MNHNS and CDR2 is SASEGT in the germline V gene. Trimming took 8 bases from V and 6 from J, leaving 15 bases between them. The CDR3 protein is CASLGPGTDTQYF. In DNA, the CDR3 is TGTGCCAGCCTTGGTCCGGGTACCGATACGCAGTATTTT.

Many counts were recorded for this clonotype. This rearrangement joins TRBV27 to TRBJ2-7, with 12 bases aligning to TRBD2. This CDR3 contains 16 residues. Germline V CDR1 and CDR2: MNHEY, SMNVEV (reference sequence). The V and J ends lost 5 bases and 2 bases, in that order; junction bases with no gene match: 7. In DNA form, the CDR3 reads TGTGCCAGCAGTGCCGGAACTAGCGGGAGGCCCTACGAGCAGTACTTC. It encodes CASSAGTSGRPYEQYF.

This clonotype has a count of ten or more. The rearrangement joins TRBV7-9 to TRBJ2-2; D may be TRBD1 or TRBD2 (5 bases each). Per the germline V gene, CDR1 is SEHNR and CDR2 is FQNEAQ (reference sequence). The CDR3 sequence is 16 residues long. V was pared by 3 bases and J by 0 bases, with 11 bases between. CDR3 coding DNA: TGTGCCAGCAGCTTGCCGGGACCCTCGAACACCGGGGAGCTGTTTTTT. It translates to CASSLPGPSNTGELFF.

This clonotype came up many times. V gene TRBV5-1 combines with J gene TRBJ2-3; 8 bases align to TRBD2. CDR3 size: 15 residues. Trimming took 4 bases from V and 3 from J; bases not matched to a gene: 7. Looked up from germline, CDR1 is SGHRS and CDR2 is YFSETQ. In DNA, the CDR3 is TGCGCCAGCAGCCTCAGGGCGGGAGGAACAGATACGCAGTATTTT. Translated, it gives CASSLRAGGTDTQYF.

This clonotype was seen a few times. This sequence joins TRBV2 and TRBJ2-7, with D maybe TRBD2 (5 bases). Germline lookup yields CDR1 SNHLY and CDR2 FYNNEI. CDR3 length: 14 amino acids. V was trimmed by 8 bases and J by 0 bases, leaving 14 bases between them. The CDR3 sequence: CASRYSAPSYEQYF. DNA of the CDR3: TGTGCCAGCCGTTATAGCGCACCCTCCTACGAGCAGTACTTC.

This clonotype is classed as medium-sized. The chain recombines TRBV7-9 with TRBJ1-1, with D hard to call. CDR3 size: 17 residues. V was shortened by 1 base and J by 0 bases, with 15 bases between the two germline ends. Germline CDR1 and CDR2: SEHNR and FQNEAQ (reference sequence). The CDR3, as DNA: TGTGCCAGCAGCTTAGTCAGCGGTGATAGAATGAACACTGAAGCTTTCTTT. Translating gives CASSLVSGDRMNTEAFF.

This clonotype was detected a few times. The chain recombines TRBV2 with TRBJ1-1, with D perhaps matching TRBD1 (5 bases). From germline, CDR1 is SNHLY and CDR2 FYNNEI. The CDR3 sequence is 15 residues long. V was cut by 6 bases and J by 0 bases, with 14 bases left in between. The chain's CDR3 is CASSVDSIMNTEAFF. Here the CDR3 DNA reads TGTGCCAGCAGCGTCGACAGCATCATGAACACTGAAGCTTTCTTT.

V gene TRBV3-1 combines with J gene TRBJ2-5; D is perhaps TRBD1 (5 bases). V was clipped by 4 bases and J by 3 bases, with 9 bases between them. Germline V CDR1 and CDR2: LGHDT, YNNKEL (reference sequence). The CDR3 sequence is 13 residues long. The CDR3 DNA follows: TGTGCCAGCAGCCGATCAGGGAAAGAGACCCAGTACTTC. Amino acid sequence: CASSRSGKETQYF.

This clonotype was seen at least ten times. This chain links TRBV29-1 with TRBJ1-2; no clear D gene. CDR1 and CDR2 (germline): SQVTM, ANQGSEA. Trimming took 2 bases from V and 0 from J, leaving 7 bases between them. CDR3 length: 13 amino acids. CDR3: CSVETNSNYGYTF. DNA for the CDR3: TGCAGCGTTGAAACCAACTCTAACTATGGCTACACCTTC.